Listed below are T cell receptor beta chains from one sample, sequenced in a study of T-cell reconstitution after alpha-beta-depleted transplantation in children. MiXCR, run by TCRdb on the PCR reads, gives a single entry per CDR3 protein. The sample includes approximately 210,000 distinct CDR3 sequences, more than 14% seen only once; the top ten take less than 15%. The sequencing used PBMCs from the stem cell graft donor, collected from the stem cell graft. These receptors were taken from a human donor who donated a stem cell graft to a child with acute lymphoblastic leukemia. The CDR3 runs from the conserved cysteine through the conserved F or W. The order of the fields is J gene, D gene, clone size, V gene, CDR3 protein, CDR3 DNA. A D gene is named only where the DNA matches it firmly. Clone size is given as how often the clone was seen (once, few, many) or a class if it is expanded.

TRBJ2-5,-,few,TRBV18,CASSPTGTLFPETQYF,TGTGCCAGCTCACCAACCGGGACACTCTTCCCGGAGACCCAGTACTTC
TRBJ1-2,-,many,TRBV12-3/TRBV12-4,CASSLANRDYGYTF,TGTGCCAGCAGTTTGGCTAACAGAGACTATGGCTACACCTTC
TRBJ1-6,-,many,TRBV20-1,CSARRAGSPLHF,TGCAGTGCTAGACGAGCCGGCTCACCCCTCCACTTT
TRBJ2-5,-,many,TRBV7-2,CASSPVSASTQTQYF,TGTGCCAGCAGCCCGGTTTCGGCTAGCACGCAGACCCAGTACTTC
TRBJ2-1,TRBD2,many,TRBV12-3/TRBV12-4,CASSLVREGPNEQFF,TGTGCCAGCAGTTTAGTGCGGGAGGGGCCCAATGAGCAGTTCTTC
TRBJ1-5,TRBD1,few,TRBV5-5,CASSLGGTGGYSNQPQHF,TGTGCCAGCAGCTTGGGAGGGACAGGGGGCTATAGCAATCAGCCCCAGCATTTT
TRBJ1-2,-,many,TRBV28,CASSQHGLYGYTF,TGTGCCAGCAGCCAACACGGCCTCTATGGCTACACCTTC
TRBJ2-1,-,many,TRBV20-1,CSAARGTYNEQFF,TGCAGTGCAGCCCGGGGAACCTACAATGAGCAGTTCTTC
TRBJ2-1,TRBD2,many,TRBV25-1,CASSQLAGHNEQFF,TGTGCCAGCAGTCAACTAGCGGGGCACAATGAGCAGTTCTTC
TRBJ2-2,-,many,TRBV25-1,CASIGAETGELFF,TGTGCCAGCATCGGTGCGGAGACCGGGGAGCTGTTTTTT
TRBJ1-1,TRBD1,many,TRBV12-3/TRBV12-4,CASRRTGGGSVGAFF,TGTGCCAGCAGGCGGACAGGGGGCGGGTCGGTCGGAGCTTTCTTT